The source of this TCR beta chain is a study of tumor and adjacent non-tumor tissue in lung cancer. The CDR3 spans 14 residues. The germline gives CDR1 MDHEN, CDR2 SYDVKM. This clonotype was detected once. The conserved final phenylalanine or tryptophan is absent from the CDR3, which likely points to a read error. The template was RNA from unsorted bulk tissue. More than 3 cm separated this lung sample from the edge of the tumor. Between August and November 2014, newly diagnosed, chemotherapy-naive lung cancer patients underwent thoracic surgery in China. Three rounds of nested PCR, following a modified ARM-PCR protocol, produced the TCRbeta library. Each CDR3 protein is one row after TCRdb ran MiXCR on the multiplex PCR reads. Found here are roughly 74,000 distinct CDR3 sequences, just over 75% of them singletons; the top ten hold around 43%.

V gene TRBV28 combines with J gene TRBJ1-5; D may be TRBD1 (6 bases). Sequencing was performed on distant non-tumor lung tissue. The sequence was collected from a man aged 70-80 years with non-small cell lung cancer. In DNA form, the CDR3 reads TGTGCCTGCAGGGGTACAGGGTACTATAAGCCCCAGCATATT. This sequence encodes CACRGTGYYKPQHI.